This is a list of T cell receptor beta chains from one sample in a study of cytotoxic CD8 clonotypes in ibrutinib-treated CLL. Profiling relied on immunoSEQ multiplex PCR, and the TCRdb table lists in-frame clones only, not all of them. The sample shows more than 110,000 clones, around 93% of them seen only once. The source was PBMCs, collected after 12 months of ibrutinib treatment. These receptor sequences come from a human donor with chronic lymphocytic leukemia. Each CDR3 is given with its conserved first and last residue. The order of the fields is V gene, D gene, clone size, J gene, CDR3 protein, CDR3 DNA. The D gene is left open where the match is weak. Clone size is shown for a subset of rows, as once, few, many or a class of expanded clone.

>TRBV6-5|TRBD1|NA|TRBJ2-4
CASSSPGQGNIQYF
TGTGCCAGCAGTTCCCCGGGACAGGGAAACATTCAGTACTTC
>TRBV27|TRBD1|NA|TRBJ2-3
CASSPGGTGARLDTQYF
TGTGCCAGCAGTCCGGGAGGGACAGGGGCACGGTTAGATACGCAGTATTTT
>TRBV11-3|TRBD1|NA|TRBJ2-1
CASSLAVTGWDEQFF
TGTGCCAGCAGCTTAGCAGTGACAGGGTGGGATGAGCAGTTCTTC
>TRBV28|TRBD2|NA|TRBJ2-5
CASSPGLAGVGKETQYF
TGTGCCAGCAGCCCGGGACTAGCGGGAGTTGGGAAGGAGACCCAGTACTTC
>TRBV9|TRBD2|NA|TRBJ2-2
CASSSQAGGGTGELFF
TGTGCCAGCAGCTCTCAGGCGGGAGGTGGGACCGGGGAGCTGTTTTTT
>TRBV28|NA|NA|TRBJ2-1
CASSLQGLGIYNEQFF
TGTGCCAGCAGTTTACAAGGACTGGGGATTTACAATGAGCAGTTCTTC
>TRBV6-1|NA|NA|TRBJ2-5
CASSEGTQETQYF
TGTGCCAGCTCGGAGGGTACCCAAGAGACCCAGTACTTC
>TRBV7-2|NA|NA|TRBJ2-1
CASSLEAASYNEQFF
TGTGCCAGCAGCTTAGAAGCTGCTTCCTACAATGAGCAGTTCTTC
>TRBV19|NA|NA|TRBJ1-1
CASRAQGRNTEAFF
TGTGCCAGTAGAGCCCAGGGGCGAAACACTGAAGCTTTCTTT
>TRBV9|NA|NA|TRBJ1-4
CASSVLATNEKLFF
TGTGCCAGCAGCGTCCTAGCAACTAATGAAAAACTGTTTTTT
>TRBV28|NA|NA|TRBJ2-2
CASSSHGAGTGELFF
TGTGCCAGCAGTTCCCACGGAGCAGGAACCGGGGAGCTGTTTTTT
>TRBV15|NA|NA|TRBJ1-4
CATSSPQGDNERLFF
TGTGCCACCAGCAGCCCCCAGGGAGATAATGAAAGACTGTTTTTT
>TRBV11-2|NA|NA|TRBJ2-1
CASSSGAKPGEQFF
TGTGCCAGCAGCTCAGGGGCGAAGCCAGGGGAGCAGTTCTTC
>TRBV15|NA|NA|TRBJ2-4
CATSSGRFAKNIQYF
TGTGCCACCAGCAGTGGGAGGTTTGCCAAAAACATTCAGTACTTC
>TRBV7-7|TRBD1|NA|TRBJ2-1
CASSPSEGAKQFF
TGTGCTAGCAGCCCCAGTGAGGGGGCTAAGCAGTTCTTC
>TRBV19|TRBD1|NA|TRBJ1-2
CASSPTGTGGSYGYTF
TGTGCCAGTAGTCCGACCGGGACAGGGGGCAGCTATGGCTACACCTTC
>TRBV10-3|NA|NA|TRBJ2-5
CAISDDRGETQYF
TGTGCCATCAGTGATGACAGAGGAGAGACCCAGTACTTC
>TRBV2|NA|NA|TRBJ2-6
CASTMDGAGANVLTF
TGTGCCAGCACTATGGACGGAGCTGGGGCCAACGTCCTGACTTTC
>TRBV7-2|NA|NA|TRBJ1-5
CASSDQWSQPQHF
TGTGCCAGCAGCGACCAATGGAGTCAGCCCCAGCATTTT
>TRBV5-8|NA|NA|TRBJ1-4
CASSLQGGRSEKLFF
TGTGCCAGCAGCTTACAGGGCGGGCGGAGTGAAAAACTGTTTTTT
>TRBV28|NA|NA|TRBJ2-5
CASTTPGVQETQYF
TGTGCCAGCACAACCCCGGGTGTTCAAGAGACCCAGTACTTC
>TRBV19|NA|NA|TRBJ2-1
CASSLTRKQFF
TGTGCCAGTAGTCTAACGAGGAAGCAGTTCTTC
>TRBV28|NA|NA|TRBJ2-3
CASRGGTLNTDTQYF
TGTGCCAGCAGAGGGGGGACCCTTAACACAGATACGCAGTATTTT
>TRBV6-5|NA|NA|TRBJ1-5
CASSQQGFGDQPQHF
TGTGCCAGCAGTCAGCAGGGGTTTGGGGATCAGCCCCAGCATTTT
>TRBV15|TRBD1|NA|TRBJ1-5
CATSRNGDRGQPQHF
TGTGCCACCAGCAGGAACGGGGACAGGGGTCAGCCCCAGCATTTT
>TRBV7-9|TRBD1|NA|TRBJ2-7
CASSGRDSSIYEQYF
TGTGCCAGCAGCGGCCGGGACAGCTCTATCTACGAGCAGTACTTC
>TRBV7-2|NA|NA|TRBJ1-1
CASSSRFLNTEAFF
TGTGCCAGCAGCTCCCGATTTTTGAACACTGAAGCTTTCTTT
>TRBV11-3|TRBD1|NA|TRBJ2-2
CASSVGQGNTGELFF
TGTGCCAGCTCGGTAGGACAGGGGAACACCGGGGAGCTGTTTTTT
>TRBV28|NA|NA|TRBJ2-1
CASTPPSTDNEQFF
TGTGCCAGCACCCCTCCGTCGACAGACAATGAGCAGTTCTTC
>TRBV6-1|TRBD1|NA|TRBJ1-2
CASSHLDRDGYGYTF
TGTGCCAGCAGTCACCTGGACAGGGATGGATATGGCTACACCTTC
>TRBV9|NA|NA|TRBJ1-5
CASSVDEGRQPQHF
TGTGCCAGCAGCGTAGATGAAGGGCGACAGCCCCAGCATTTT
>TRBV5-1|NA|once|TRBJ1-1
CASSPDKRNTEAFF
TGCGCCAGCAGCCCGGATAAACGGAACACTGAAGCTTTCTTT
>TRBV15|NA|NA|TRBJ1-5
CATREGVHSNQPQHF
TGTGCCACCAGAGAGGGCGTACATAGCAATCAGCCCCAGCATTTT
>TRBV29-1|NA|NA|TRBJ2-1
CSVAGGSIVYNEQFF
TGCAGCGTTGCTGGGGGGTCTATTGTCTACAATGAGCAGTTCTTC
>TRBV9|NA|NA|TRBJ2-3
CASSVVPNYCTQYF
TGTGCCAGCAGCGTAGTACCGAACTATTGTACGCAGTATTTT
>TRBV2|TRBD2|NA|TRBJ2-5
CASSGAGGETQYF
TGTGCCAGCAGTGGGGCGGGGGGAGAGACCCAGTACTTC
>TRBV28|TRBD1|NA|TRBJ2-5
CASSLGQGQETQYF
TGTGCCAGCAGTTTAGGACAGGGCCAAGAGACCCAGTACTTC
>TRBV4-3|NA|NA|TRBJ1-4
CASSTWGAATNEKLFF
TGCGCCAGCAGCACGTGGGGGGCCGCAACTAATGAAAAACTGTTTTTT
>TRBV30|NA|NA|TRBJ1-1
CAWSVRARGAEAFF
TGTGCCTGGAGTGTACGTGCAAGGGGAGCTGAAGCTTTCTTT
>TRBV6-1|NA|NA|TRBJ2-7
CASSTGDTYEQYF
TGTGCCAGCAGTACGGGGGACACCTACGAGCAGTACTTC